The present T cell receptor beta chain was sequenced within a study of Tregs in tolerant kidney transplant recipients. CDR1 is MNHEY, CDR2 SVGAGI, per germline. The CDR3 is 13 residues long. Losses at the gene ends were 5 bases for V and 1 base for J; bases not matched to a gene: 2. Produced via immunoSEQ multiplex PCR; TCRdb's table is partial and in-frame only. The top ten clones hold over 3.5% of a sample with about 88,000 clones, around 90% of them seen once. This clone has only one observation. No antigen is known for it. Study-wide findings and caveats: This study did not directly address biological reproducibility.

The source is a human donor in good health. The genes are TRBV6-5 and TRBJ2-7, with 7 bases aligning to TRBD1. What was sequenced was CD8+ T cells from blood. CDR3 sequence: CASSGDSSYEQYF. CDR3 in DNA: TGTGCCAGCAGTGGGGACAGTTCCTACGAGCAGTACTTC.